The 13 T cell receptor beta chains below were found in one sample sequenced in a study of somatic mutations in cytotoxic T cells in rheumatoid arthritis. The repertoire was sequenced with immunoSEQ multiplex PCR; TCRdb's copy has only in-frame clones and lacks some. The sample has 4,000 to 4,500 clones, over 60% seen once; the top ten hold 7%. The sequenced sample was CD8+ T cells sorted from blood. These receptor sequences come from an adult with rheumatoid arthritis.

The V call is TRBV27, the J call TRBJ1-1; D is unclear. Per germline, CDR1 MNHEY and CDR2 SMNVEV (reference sequence). The CDR3 consists of 10 residues. The CDR3 DNA follows: TGTGCGAGCGGTATCACTGAAGCTTTCTTT. Protein sequence: CASGITEAFF.

J is TRBJ2-2 and V is TRBV11-3; D may be TRBD1 (5 bases). This CDR3 has 15 residues. Per the germline V gene, CDR1 is SGHNT and CDR2 is YENEEA. V lost 8 bases and J lost 0, with 13 bases in between. In nucleotides, the CDR3 is TGTGCCAGCGGAATCAGGGCTACGAACACCGGGGAGCTGTTTTTT. Its protein product is CASGIRATNTGELFF.

The chain recombines TRBV4-1 with TRBJ1-6; no firm D call. V was shortened by 4 bases and J by 4 bases, with 11 bases between the two germline ends. Germline lookup yields CDR1 MGHRA and CDR2 YSYEKL. This CDR3 is 15 amino acids long. The CDR3 bases are TGCGCCAGCAGCCCCTCGGATAGTTATAATTCACCCCTCCACTTT. It is translated as CASSPSDSYNSPLHF.

The chain links TRBV29-1 to TRBJ2-7, with D maybe TRBD2 (5 bases). CDR1 SQVTM and CDR2 ANQGSEA come from the germline V gene. Trimming took off 1 base at V and 3 bases at J, with 7 bases between the two ends. This CDR3 spans 12 amino acids. This CDR3 is CSVEGEGYEQYF. DNA for the CDR3: TGCAGCGTTGAAGGAGAGGGCTACGAGCAGTACTTC.

This clone appeared a few times. The chain recombines TRBV6-4 with TRBJ2-3; 12 bases line up with TRBD2. The germline V gene has CDR1 MRHNA and CDR2 SNTAGT. The CDR3 is made up of 15 amino acids. V lost 0 bases, J lost 5 bases, and 0 bases stayed unmatched. CDR3 coding DNA: TGTGCCAGCAGTGACTCGACTAGCGGGGGAGATACGCAGTATTTT. Protein: CASSDSTSGGDTQYF.

The gene calls are TRBV13 and TRBJ2-7; D is undetermined. V was trimmed by 4 bases and J by 1 base, leaving 8 bases between them. Germline V gene sequence: CDR1 PRHDT, CDR2 FYEKMQ (reference sequence). The CDR3 has 13 amino acids. CDR3 coding DNA: TGTGCCAGCAGCTACCGGATTTCCTACGAGCAGTACTTC. Translation gives CASSYRISYEQYF.

This clone is large. This chain links TRBV2 with TRBJ2-7; no clear D gene. Trimming took off 2 bases at V and 4 bases at J, with 15 bases between the two ends. The CDR3 extends over 15 amino acids. CDR1 is SNHLY, CDR2 FYNNEI, per germline. The CDR3, as DNA: TGTGCCAGCAGTGAAACTGCACCGGGTTTTTACGAGCAGTACTTC. This encodes CASSETAPGFYEQYF.

The chain links TRBV6-1 to TRBJ2-1; 7 bases match TRBD1. Germline CDR1 MNHNS, CDR2 SASEGT. V shed 6 bases, J shed 0 bases, and the junction held 2 bases outside the gene matches. The CDR3 runs to 14 residues. CDR3 in amino acids: CASRSGGSYNEQFF. The CDR3 nucleotides are TGTGCCAGCAGGTCAGGGGGCTCCTACAATGAGCAGTTCTTC.

This rearrangement joins TRBV5-6 to TRBJ1-1; tentative D call: TRBD1 (5 bases). This CDR3 spans 13 amino acids. V gave up 1 base and J gave up 3 bases, with 7 bases separating them. Germline V gene sequence: CDR1 SGHDT, CDR2 YYEEEE. CDR3 DNA: TGTGCCAGCAGCTTGAGGGGATACACTGAAGCTTTCTTT. This sequence encodes CASSLRGYTEAFF.

V and J are TRBV29-1 and TRBJ2-7; D remains unclear. Trimming left V 7 bases short and J 3 bases short, with 13 bases between. In germline, CDR1 is SQVTM, CDR2 ANQGSEA. This CDR3 contains 12 residues. In nucleotides, the CDR3 is TGCAGCGCGTCCTCAAATCTCTACGAGCAGTACTTC. Translated: CSASSNLYEQYF.

V is TRBV28 and J is TRBJ2-3; tentative D call: TRBD1 (6 bases). The CDR3 is made up of 17 amino acids. The germline V gene encodes CDR1 MDHEN and CDR2 SYDVKM. V was cut by 2 bases and J by 2 bases, with 17 bases left in between. The CDR3 reads CASSLPTRGINTDTQYF. The CDR3 bases are TGTGCCAGCAGTTTACCGACAAGGGGGATTAACACAGATACGCAGTATTTT.

CDR3: CSVTPTGKDYGYTF. The CDR3 region has the DNA TGCAGCGTCACCCCGACAGGGAAGGACTATGGCTACACCTTC. The gene calls are TRBV29-1 and TRBJ1-2, with 7 bases fitting TRBD1. Germline CDR1 reads SQVTM; CDR2 reads ANQGSEA. V was pared by 6 bases and J by 3 bases, with 10 bases of the junction left unmatched. CDR3 length: 14 amino acids. The full variable domain, with the rest looked up from reference TRBV29-1 and TRBJ1-2, is SAVISQKPSRDICQRGTSLTIQCQVDSQVTMMFWYRQQPGQSLTLIATANQGSEATYESGFVIDKFPISRPNLTFSTLTVSNMSPEDSSIYLCSVTPTGKDYGYTFGSGTRLTVV.

The chain employs TRBV27 and TRBJ1-5, with 9 bases that match TRBD1. The CDR3 spans 19 residues. CDR1 is MNHEY, CDR2 SMNVEV, per germline (reference sequence). Unmatched junction bases numbered 19, after V lost 4 bases and J lost 6 bases. CDR3 bases: TGTGCCAGCAGTTCCCGCTTCCCGGGACAGGGTAGGCTCCCTCAGCCCCAGCATTTT. This codes for CASSSRFPGQGRLPQPQHF.